This TCR beta chain was profiled in a study of regulatory T cells in long-lasting Graves disease. In building TCR beta libraries, iRepertoire HTBI primers were used together with Arm-PCR of CDR3 regions. TCRdb reanalysed the multiplex PCR reads using MiXCR and keeps one entry per CDR3 protein. The repertoire includes 440,000 or so distinct CDR3 sequences, roughly 17% of them detected once, and about 10% sits in the top ten. Study observations and caveats: Peripheral blood, not thyroid tissue, was the sole material studied.

This clonotype was observed many times. Its matching antigen is unknown. The time point is: newly diagnosed GD, antithyroid drugs for less than 3 months. Isolated PBMC RNA provided the starting material for the TCR library. CDR1 is SGHAT and CDR2 is FQNNGV in the germline V gene. V was shortened by 5 bases and J by 2 bases, with 16 bases between the two germline ends. The CDR3 is 15 residues long. The same sample was also used in a study of T cells in Graves' hyperthyroidism and ophthalmopathy.

Sequenced here: peripheral blood mononuclear cells (PBMCs), sampled at new diagnosis, from a patient treated with antithyroid drugs. The receptor was isolated from a woman younger than 45 with Graves disease. The chain has TRBV11-2 and TRBJ2-7, with a weak D call TRBD2 (6 bases). The CDR3 DNA reads TGTGCCAGCAGCCGTAGAGGGGCTAGCGCCTACGAGCAGTACTTC. This sequence encodes CASSRRGASAYEQYF. The full variable domain, rest sourced from reference TRBV11-2 and TRBJ2-7, is EAGVAQSPRYKIIEKRQSVAFWCNPISGHATLYWYQQILGQGPKLLIQFQNNGVVDDSQLPKDRFSAERLKGVDSTLKIQPAKLEDSAVYLCASSRRGASAYEQYFGPGTRLTVT.